These 20 T cell receptor beta chains were sequenced from one sample in a study of tumor-infiltrating lymphocytes in oesophageal squamous cell carcinoma. TCRdb re-analysed the reads in MiXCR, keeping a single row per CDR3 protein. This sample carries roughly 11,000 distinct CDR3 sequences, more than 55% of them seen once, and the ten largest clones take roughly 50%. The sample comprised blood. These receptors were taken from a female donor with esophageal squamous cell carcinoma.

The chain employs TRBV7-9 and TRBJ2-2; 7 bases fit TRBD1. Germline V gene lookup returns CDR1 SEHNR and CDR2 FQNEAQ (reference sequence). Trimming cost V 4 bases and J 1 base; bases outside gene matches: 0. This CDR3 comprises 14 residues. The chain's CDR3 is CASSWTGNTGELFF. The CDR3 coding sequence is TGTGCCAGCAGCTGGACAGGGAACACCGGGGAGCTGTTTTTT.

This clonotype was detected only a few times. CDR3 in amino acids: CSVVLAGVGETQYF. CDR3 DNA: TGCAGCGTTGTACTAGCGGGAGTTGGAGAGACCCAGTACTTC. The chain links TRBV29-1 to TRBJ2-5, with 11 bases lining up with TRBD2. Germline loops: CDR1 SQVTM, CDR2 ANQGSEA. The CDR3 consists of 14 residues. V was clipped by 4 bases and J by 4 bases; unmatched bases: 5. The full variable domain, rest sourced from reference TRBV29-1 and TRBJ2-5, is SAVISQKPSRDICQRGTSLTIQCQVDSQVTMMFWYRQQPGQSLTLIATANQGSEATYESGFVIDKFPISRPNLTFSTLTVSNMSPEDSSIYLCSVVLAGVGETQYFGPGTRLLVL.

This clonotype was seen a few times. The J gene is TRBJ2-1, the V gene TRBV18; TRBD2 agrees at 8 bases. The V and J ends lost 0 bases and 10 bases, in that order; junction bases with no gene match: 8. The CDR3 totals 15 residues. Germline CDR1 and CDR2: KGHSH and LQKENI. The CDR3 sequence is CASSPPGLAPREQFF. As DNA, the CDR3 is TGTGCCAGCTCACCACCAGGACTAGCACCCCGGGAGCAGTTCTTC. Full variable domain (remainder filled in from reference TRBV18 and TRBJ2-1): NAGVMQNPRHLVRRRGQEARLRCSPMKGHSHVYWYRQLPEEGLKFMVYLQKENIIDESGMPKERFSAEFPKEGPSILRIQQVVRGDSAAYFCASSPPGLAPREQFFGPGTRLTVL.

The chain has TRBV7-3 and TRBJ2-3; 7 bases align to TRBD1. This CDR3 contains 14 residues. The V segment lost 0 bases and the J segment 4 bases; nucleotides outside the gene matches: 1. CDR1 is SGHTA and CDR2 is FQGTGA in the germline V gene. The DNA of the CDR3 is TGTGCCAGCAGCTTAACGGACAGGTCAGATACGCAGTATTTT. Its protein is CASSLTDRSDTQYF.

J is TRBJ1-2 and V is TRBV24-1; no firm D call. The germline V gene encodes CDR1 KGHDR and CDR2 SFDVKD. Trimming cost V 9 bases and J 4 bases, with 14 bases left between them. The CDR3 loop spans 13 amino acids. CDR3 sequence reads: CATQRARGYGYTF. CDR3 nucleotides: TGTGCCACCCAGCGGGCTCGGGGCTATGGCTACACCTTC.

This clonotype was seen a single time. This chain connects TRBV12-3 or TRBV12-4 to TRBJ2-1; unclear D gene. V lost 6 bases to trimming and J lost 6 bases, with 6 bases between them. This CDR3 has 11 amino acids. The CDR3 spells CASSPFNEQFF. The CDR3 nucleotides read TGTGCCAGCAGCCCGTTCAATGAGCAGTTCTTC.

The rearrangement links TRBV6-6 to TRBJ1-3; D is unresolved. CDR1 and CDR2 (germline): MNHNY, SVGAGI (reference sequence). Trimming removed 7 bases at V and 3 bases at J, with 10 bases between. The length of the CDR3 is 13 residues. The CDR3 nucleotides read TGTGCCAGCACGGTCGGACTTGGAAACACCATATATTTT. Translated: CASTVGLGNTIYF.

This clonotype was observed a few times. The V call is TRBV7-9, the J call TRBJ2-5; tentative D call: TRBD2 (6 bases). The CDR3 covers 15 residues. Trimming stripped 4 bases from V and 3 bases from J, with 15 bases between. Germline V gives CDR1 SEHNR, CDR2 FQNEAQ (reference sequence). CDR3 DNA: TGTGCCAGCAGCTCCGGAGCGGGTGGGGAAGAGACCCAGTACTTC. Its protein product is CASSSGAGGEETQYF.

Ten or more counts support this clonotype. This sequence joins TRBV10-3 and TRBJ2-1; the D is unclear. Germline V lookup: CDR1 ENHRY, CDR2 SYGVKD. V lost 2 bases, J lost 9 bases, and 5 bases lay in between. The CDR3 totals 11 residues. The CDR3 DNA follows: TGTGCCATCAGTGAGAGGAGTGAGCAGTTCTTC. Protein product: CAISERSEQFF.

Judged by abundance, this clonotype is medium-sized. The chain employs TRBV11-1 and TRBJ2-3, with D possibly matching TRBD1 (6 bases). Germline V gene sequence: CDR1 SGHAT, CDR2 FQDESV (reference sequence). CDR3 length equals 16 residues. Trimming removed 5 bases at V and 0 bases at J, with 15 bases between. The CDR3 sequence: CASSGRGQPSTDTQYF. DNA of the CDR3: TGTGCCAGCAGCGGCAGAGGACAGCCTAGCACAGATACGCAGTATTTT.

This clonotype was counted at least ten times. Compared with germline, one end of the junction differs, possibly owing to a read error. The chain joins TRBV7-7 to TRBJ2-3; D unclear. CDR1 is SSHAT and CDR2 is FNYEAQ in the germline V gene (reference sequence). The CDR3 is 13 residues long. In DNA, the CDR3 is TGTGCTAGCAGCTTAAGCGGCACAGATACGCAGTATTTT. This codes for CASSLSGTDTQYF.

The genes are TRBV19 and TRBJ1-1, with D possibly matching TRBD1 (5 bases). V was shortened by 7 bases and J by 0 bases, with 15 bases between the two germline ends. Germline CDR1 is LNHDA and CDR2 is SQIVND (reference sequence). This CDR3 has 15 amino acids. The CDR3 here is CASKEGVGVNTEAFF. For the CDR3, the DNA is TGTGCCAGTAAGGAAGGGGTTGGGGTGAACACTGAAGCTTTCTTT.

About this clonotype itself: The conserved final phenylalanine or tryptophan is absent from the CDR3, which likely points to a read error. The limits of the CDR3 on the DNA are not certain, so only TCRdb's listed CDR3 is given. The rearrangement links TRBV25-1 to TRBJ2-7; the D segment call TRBD1 is taken from the table without a DNA check. The germline V gene has CDR1 MGHDK and CDR2 SYGVNS. The CDR3 sequence runs 15 residues, both termini included. The CDR3 protein is CASTTGGGFGYTFGS.

As concerns this clonotype: Compared with germline, one end of the junction differs, possibly owing to a read error. The chain links TRBV11-2 to TRBJ2-3; 10 bases match TRBD1. The CDR3 sequence is 16 residues long. Germline values: CDR1 SGHAT, CDR2 FQNNGV. CDR3 protein: CASSSFRGTGVDRQYF. The CDR3 DNA reads as TGTGCCAGCAGCTCATTCCGAGGGACAGGGGTAGATAGGCAGTATTTT.

The sample holds many counts of this clonotype. The genes are TRBV5-5 and TRBJ1-4; maybe TRBD1 (6 bases). The germline V and J ends were trimmed by 4 bases and 5 bases, with 15 bases remaining between them. Germline V gene lookup returns CDR1 SGHKS and CDR2 YYEKEE (reference sequence). This CDR3 has 15 amino acids. The CDR3 region is CASSRTGTPNEKLFF. In DNA, the CDR3 is TGTGCCAGCAGCAGGACCGGGACACCGAATGAAAAACTGTTTTTT.

V gene TRBV7-8 combines with J gene TRBJ2-1; 7 bases fit TRBD1. CDR1 is SGHVS, CDR2 FQNEAQ, per germline. The CDR3 length is 16 residues. Trimming took 2 bases from V and 0 from J; bases not matched to a gene: 4. Here the CDR3 DNA reads TGTGCCAGCAGCTTAACAGGGGAGACCTCCTACAATGAGCAGTTCTTC. It specifies CASSLTGETSYNEQFF.

The chain combines TRBV5-1 with TRBJ2-3; D gene ambiguous. V dropped 2 bases and J dropped 0 bases, with 13 bases sitting between them. Germline V gene sequence: CDR1 SGHRS, CDR2 YFSETQ. The CDR3 spans 16 residues. In DNA form, the CDR3 reads TGCGCCAGCAGCTTTTCTAGTTTCTCTAGCACAGATACGCAGTATTTT. As protein: CASSFSSFSSTDTQYF.

By proportion, this clonotype is large. The chain is built from TRBV7-9 and TRBJ2-7; 14 positions agree with TRBD2. Germline V gene sequence: CDR1 SEHNR, CDR2 FQNEAQ (reference sequence). The CDR3 contains 16 residues. V shed 5 bases, J shed 3 bases, and the junction held 6 bases outside the gene matches. The CDR3 loop is CASSPPGTSGSYEQYF. The CDR3 DNA follows: TGTGCCAGCAGCCCCCCCGGGACTAGCGGGAGCTACGAGCAGTACTTC.

This clonotype was seen just once. V usage is TRBV7-2 and J usage is TRBJ2-5, with D possibly TRBD2 on 6 matching bases. The DNA end is more similar to TRBJ2-1, so the J call may be wrong. This CDR3 has 16 amino acids. CDR1 SGHTA and CDR2 FQGNSA come from the germline V gene. The DNA for the CDR3 is TGTGCCAGCAGCTTATTGGCCGGGGGAGGAGCCAATGAGCAGTTCTTC. It yields the protein CASSLLAGGGANEQFF.

This clonotype was seen repeatedly, ten times or more. The chain is built from TRBV27 and TRBJ1-1, with a possible D match to TRBD1 (5 bases). The ends were cut back, 5 bases at V and 1 base at J, with 8 bases in the middle. CDR3 length: 13 amino acids. Germline V CDR1 and CDR2: MNHEY, SMNVEV (reference sequence). CDR3 bases: TGTGCCAGCAGTAGGCAGGGGAACACTGAAGCTTTCTTT. It codes for CASSRQGNTEAFF.